The 26 T cell receptor beta chains below all came from one sample that was sequenced in a study of blood T cells in healthy people across ages. A sample-barcoded 5' primer and a J-beta primer mix were used in a second PCR of roughly 7 to 11 cycles. MiXCR, applied by TCRdb to the 5' RACE reads, yields one record per CDR3 protein. The sample holds 700,000 to 950,000 distinct CDR3 sequences, 55% to 70% seen once. Sequences were obtained from blood. All receptors come from a man aged 30-40 years in good health.

The chain joins TRBV7-2 to TRBJ2-1, with D possibly being TRBD2 (6 bases). The CDR3 is made up of 15 amino acids. V shed 5 bases and J shed 5 bases, with 16 bases lying between them. Germline CDR1 SGHTA, CDR2 FQGNSA. CDR3 protein: CASSPSVAVNNEQFF. The DNA for the CDR3 is TGTGCCAGCAGCCCCTCTGTAGCGGTAAACAATGAGCAGTTCTTC.

The genes are TRBV12-3 or TRBV12-4 and TRBJ2-3; 8 bases align to TRBD2. This CDR3 has 15 amino acids. V dropped 2 bases and J dropped 5; count of bases not matched to a gene: 6. The CDR3 reads CASSLFGGAGDTQYF. CDR3 DNA sequence: TGTGCCAGCAGTTTATTCGGGGGGGCCGGAGATACGCAGTATTTT.

V is TRBV3-1 and J is TRBJ2-2; D gene uncertain. There are 16 residues in the CDR3. The germline V and J ends were trimmed by 1 base and 2 bases, with 11 bases remaining between them. Germline CDR1 reads LGHDT; CDR2 reads YNNKEL (reference sequence). The CDR3 DNA reads as TGTGCCAGCAGCCAAGGCGCACCATTAAACACCGGGGAGCTGTTTTTT. This translates into CASSQGAPLNTGELFF. Combining the CDR3 with reference TRBV3-1 and TRBJ2-2 gives the whole variable domain DTAVSQTPKYLVTQMGNDKSIKCEQNLGHDTMYWYKQDSKKFLKIMFSYNNKELIINETVPNRFSPKSPDKAHLNLHINSLELGDSAVYFCASSQGAPLNTGELFFGEGSRLTVL.

This clonotype was counted a few times. This chain links TRBV12-3 or TRBV12-4 with TRBJ2-3; D unresolved. The CDR3 contains 12 residues. V lost 3 bases and J 2 bases, leaving 3 bases between the germline ends. CDR3 in amino acids: CASSFDTDTQYF. The CDR3 region has the DNA TGTGCCAGCAGTTTTGACACAGATACGCAGTATTTT.

V gene TRBV20-1 combines with J gene TRBJ2-5; 9 nucleotides line up with TRBD1. J was trimmed by 1 base and V by 4 bases; bases with no gene match: 4. Germline CDR1 and CDR2: DFQATT and SNEGSKA (reference sequence). The CDR3 is 14 residues long. The CDR3 is CSATSDRGQETQYF. The CDR3 DNA is TGCAGTGCTACATCGGACAGGGGCCAAGAGACCCAGTACTTC.

The V gene is TRBV5-1, the J gene TRBJ2-7; D perhaps matches TRBD2 (5 bases). Germline loops: CDR1 SGHRS, CDR2 YFSETQ. The V end lost 2 bases, the J end lost 1 base, and 16 bases lay between the germline ends. The CDR3 consists of 16 residues. CDR3 bases: TGCGCCAGCAGCTTCGGGAACGCAGGTTTATCCTACGAGCAGTACTTC. It is translated as CASSFGNAGLSYEQYF.

The chain couples TRBV6-2 or TRBV6-3 to TRBJ2-5; no definite D call. The V end was cut by 2 bases, the J end by 4 bases, with 11 bases between. CDR3 length: 14 amino acids. The germline V gene has CDR1 MNHEY and CDR2 SVGEGT. The CDR3 sequence is CASSYLGNRETQYF. Written as DNA, the CDR3 is TGTGCCAGCAGTTACCTGGGTAACAGAGAGACCCAGTACTTC.

This rearrangement joins TRBV29-1 to TRBJ2-5, with 8 bases fitting TRBD1. This CDR3 spans 14 amino acids. Germline lookup yields CDR1 SQVTM and CDR2 ANQGSEA. V dropped 1 base and J dropped 11; count of bases not matched to a gene: 12. The CDR3 here is CSVEGTGTYNEQYF. CDR3 DNA: TGCAGCGTTGAAGGGACAGGGACCTACAATGAGCAGTACTTC.

This rearrangement joins TRBV20-1 to TRBJ1-2; weak D call: TRBD1 (6 bases). CDR1 is DFQATT and CDR2 is SNEGSKA in the germline V gene (reference sequence). Trimming stripped 3 bases from V and 6 bases from J, with 11 bases between. The CDR3 covers 12 residues. As DNA, the CDR3 is TGCAGTGCTAGCAGGGGACTGGATGGCTACACCTTC. Protein sequence: CSASRGLDGYTF.

V is TRBV15 and J is TRBJ2-7, with D possibly being TRBD2 (6 bases). Germline lookup yields CDR1 LNHNV and CDR2 YYDKDF (reference sequence). The CDR3 is 17 residues long. Trimming pared 0 bases from V and 3 bases from J, leaving 18 bases between. The DNA of the CDR3 is TGTGCCACCAGCAGAGACTCACTGGGGCCAGCGGGCTACGAGCAGTACTTC. Its protein is CATSRDSLGPAGYEQYF.

In its sample, this clonotype was seen a few times. V is TRBV25-1 and J is TRBJ2-7; TRBD1 matches 7 bases. This CDR3 spans 13 amino acids. Germline V gene data show CDR1 as MGHDK and CDR2 as SYGVNS. After removal of 10 bases from V and 0 bases from J, the junction contained 6 bases not matched to a gene. Here the CDR3 DNA reads TGTGCCACCGAACAGGGGAGCTCCTACGAGCAGTACTTC. This gives the protein CATEQGSSYEQYF.

This chain uses TRBV12-3 or TRBV12-4 with TRBJ2-1, with 10 bases identical to TRBD2. The CDR3 consists of 13 residues. J gave up 13 bases and V 2 bases, and 5 bases lay outside the gene matches. The CDR3 here is CASSLISGGYQFF. For the CDR3, the DNA is TGTGCCAGCAGTTTAATTAGCGGGGGGTACCAGTTCTTC.

This chain uses TRBV28 with TRBJ2-3, with 7 bases lining up with TRBD2. The germline CDR1 and CDR2 sequences are MDHEN and SYDVKM. The CDR3 contains 17 residues. Unmatched junction bases numbered 11, after V lost 1 base and J lost 4 bases. The CDR3 loop is CASSLFGGGSLSDTQYF. The DNA of the CDR3 is TGTGCCAGCAGTTTATTTGGCGGCGGGAGTCTTTCAGATACGCAGTATTTT. Combining the CDR3 with reference TRBV28 and TRBJ2-3 gives the whole variable domain DVKVTQSSRYLVKRTGEKVFLECVQDMDHENMFWYRQDPGLGLRLIYFSYDVKMKEKGDIPEGYSVSREKKERFSLILESASTNQTSMYLCASSLFGGGSLSDTQYFGPGTRLTVL.

This clonotype appeared a few times. V is TRBV5-1 and J is TRBJ2-1; the match to TRBD2 covers 7 bases. Germline V gives CDR1 SGHRS, CDR2 YFSETQ. The length of the CDR3 is 14 residues. V lost 3 bases, J lost 6 bases, and 6 bases stayed unmatched. CDR3 sequence reads: CASSSGGRVNEQFF. The CDR3 bases are TGCGCCAGCAGCTCTGGCGGGAGAGTCAATGAGCAGTTCTTC.

This clonotype has ten or more counts. V gene TRBV7-9 combines with J gene TRBJ2-7; perhaps D is TRBD1 or TRBD2 (6 bases each). There are 13 residues in the CDR3. Germline-derived CDR1 and CDR2 are SEHNR and FQNEAQ (reference sequence). V was clipped by 5 bases and J by 4 bases, with 12 bases between them. The DNA of the CDR3 is TGTGCCAGCAGCCCGGGGGCGGGGTACGAGCAGTACTTC. Translation gives CASSPGAGYEQYF.

V and J are TRBV10-3 and TRBJ2-1, with 8 bases identical to TRBD1. V dropped 3 bases and J dropped 7; count of bases not matched to a gene: 2. Germline V lookup: CDR1 ENHRY, CDR2 SYGVKD. The CDR3 extends over 13 amino acids. The CDR3 coding sequence is TGTGCCATCAGTGACAGGGGGCAGAATGAGCAGTTCTTC. This gives the protein CAISDRGQNEQFF.

This rearrangement joins TRBV6-4 to TRBJ2-7; D uncertain. With the DNA end fitting TRBJ2-5 better, the J assignment may be wrong. Germline assignment: CDR1 MRHNA and CDR2 SNTAGT. This CDR3 has 13 amino acids. This CDR3 is CASSDRDGETQYF. The CDR3 DNA reads TGTGCCAGCAGTGACAGGGATGGGGAGACCCAGTACTTC.

V and J are TRBV10-3 and TRBJ2-5; perhaps TRBD2 as D (6 bases). The CDR3 loop spans 12 amino acids. CDR1 and CDR2 from the germline V gene are ENHRY and SYGVKD. Trimming removed 10 bases at V and 3 bases at J, with 12 bases between. CDR3 protein: CATGTGKETQYF. Written as DNA, the CDR3 is TGTGCCACCGGGACTGGAAAAGAGACCCAGTACTTC.

CDR3 DNA: TGCGCCAGCAGCCCTGTTTCCGGGACAGGGGATAGGGGTGAGCAGTTCTTC. As protein: CASSPVSGTGDRGEQFF. The chain is built from TRBV5-1 and TRBJ2-1; 10 bases match TRBD1. Germline V gene sequence: CDR1 SGHRS, CDR2 YFSETQ. J was trimmed by 9 bases and V by 4 bases; bases with no gene match: 16. CDR3 length: 17 residues.

The chain couples TRBV7-8 to TRBJ2-5; the D gene is possibly TRBD2 (5 bases). V was cut by 3 bases and J by 3 bases, with 11 bases left in between. CDR3 length: 14 amino acids. Germline V CDR1 and CDR2: SGHVS, FQNEAQ. The CDR3 sequence is CASSLRRAEETQYF. The DNA for the CDR3 is TGTGCCAGCAGCTTGAGAAGAGCGGAAGAGACCCAGTACTTC.

The chain has TRBV6-2 or TRBV6-3 and TRBJ1-1; perhaps TRBD1 as D (6 bases). The V end was cut by 7 bases, the J end by 6 bases, with 18 bases between. This CDR3 comprises 14 residues. The germline V gene has CDR1 MNHEY and CDR2 SVGEGT. The CDR3 reads CASKPARPGAEAFF. The CDR3 region has the DNA TGTGCCAGCAAACCCGCCCGGCCAGGGGCTGAAGCTTTCTTT.

This chain connects TRBV6-6 to TRBJ2-3; 7 nucleotides match TRBD2. The CDR3 runs to 13 residues. V was pared by 8 bases and J by 2 bases, with 4 bases of the junction left unmatched. The germline CDR1 and CDR2 sequences are MNHNY and SVGAGI (reference sequence). CDR3 residues: CASGRVNTDTQYF. The CDR3 DNA reads TGTGCCAGCGGGAGGGTTAACACAGATACGCAGTATTTT.

This clonotype was seen just once. CDR3: CASSPSFRGETQFF. DNA for the CDR3: TGTGCCAGCAGCCCAAGCTTCAGGGGAGAGACCCAGTTCTTC. The chain joins TRBV7-2 to TRBJ2-5; D may be TRBD1 (6 bases). The J call is uncertain, as TRBJ2-1 better fits the DNA end. Germline V gene lookup returns CDR1 SGHTA and CDR2 FQGNSA. This CDR3 has 14 amino acids.

The CDR3 sequence is CAISGQGSYEQYF. CDR3 sequence (DNA): TGTGCCATCAGCGGACAGGGCTCCTACGAGCAGTACTTC. The J gene is TRBJ2-7, the V gene TRBV10-3; 8 bases agree with TRBD1. CDR3 length: 13 amino acids. CDR1 ENHRY and CDR2 SYGVKD come from the germline V gene. V trimming: 6 bases; J trimming: 0 bases; junction bases outside the gene matches: 1.

The V and J genes are TRBV12-3 or TRBV12-4 and TRBJ2-4; D gene unclear. The DNA matches TRBJ2-7 better at its end, which makes the J call doubtful. The CDR3 has 13 residues. Here the CDR3 reads CASSFPGLGEQYF. The CDR3 DNA reads TGTGCCAGCAGTTTTCCGGGTTTGGGCGAGCAGTACTTC.

Of note for this clonotype: This may be a read error: a much more frequent sequence differs by one nucleotide. V is TRBV12-3 or TRBV12-4 and J is TRBJ2-5; 8 bases fit TRBD1. V trimming: 5 bases; J trimming: 5 bases; junction bases outside the gene matches: 7. The CDR3 loop spans 14 amino acids. The CDR3 protein is CASSVKRQGETQYF. The CDR3, as DNA: TGTGCCAGCAGTGTAAAACGACAGGGGGAGACCCAGTACTTC.